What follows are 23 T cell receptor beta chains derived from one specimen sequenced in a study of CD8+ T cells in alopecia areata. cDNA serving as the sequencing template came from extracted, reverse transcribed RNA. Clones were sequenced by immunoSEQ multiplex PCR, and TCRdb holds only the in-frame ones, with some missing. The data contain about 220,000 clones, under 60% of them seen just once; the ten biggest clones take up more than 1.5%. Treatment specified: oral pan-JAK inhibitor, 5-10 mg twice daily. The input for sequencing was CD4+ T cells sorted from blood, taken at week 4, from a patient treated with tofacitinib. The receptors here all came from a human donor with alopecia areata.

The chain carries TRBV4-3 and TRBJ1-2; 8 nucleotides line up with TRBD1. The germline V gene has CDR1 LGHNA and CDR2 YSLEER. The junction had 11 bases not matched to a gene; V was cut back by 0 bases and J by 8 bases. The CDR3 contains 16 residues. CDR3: CASSQDYRQGPRGYTF. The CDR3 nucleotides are TGCGCCAGCAGCCAAGATTATCGACAGGGGCCCCGGGGCTACACCTTC.

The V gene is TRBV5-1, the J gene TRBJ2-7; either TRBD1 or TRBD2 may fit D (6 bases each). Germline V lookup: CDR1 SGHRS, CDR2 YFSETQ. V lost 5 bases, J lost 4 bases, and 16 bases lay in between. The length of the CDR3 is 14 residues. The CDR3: CASRIQEGVYEQYF. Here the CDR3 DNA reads TGCGCCAGCAGAATTCAGGAGGGGGTTTACGAGCAGTACTTC.

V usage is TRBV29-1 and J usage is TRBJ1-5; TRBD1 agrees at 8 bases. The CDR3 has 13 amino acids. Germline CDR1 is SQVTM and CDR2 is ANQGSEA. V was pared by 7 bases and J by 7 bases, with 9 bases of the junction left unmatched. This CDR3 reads CSAATGDGQPQHF. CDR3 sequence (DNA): TGCAGCGCCGCGACAGGGGACGGGCAGCCCCAGCATTTT.

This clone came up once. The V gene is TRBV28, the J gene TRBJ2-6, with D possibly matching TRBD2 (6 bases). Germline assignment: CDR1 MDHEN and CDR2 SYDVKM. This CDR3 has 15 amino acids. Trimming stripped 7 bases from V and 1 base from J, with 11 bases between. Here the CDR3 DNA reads TGTGCCAGCACCCTGCGGGGATCTGGGGCCAACGTCCTGACTTTC. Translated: CASTLRGSGANVLTF. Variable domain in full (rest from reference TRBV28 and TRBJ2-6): DVKVTQSSRYLVKRTGEKVFLECVQDMDHENMFWYRQDPGLGLRLIYFSYDVKMKEKGDIPEGYSVSREKKERFSLILESASTNQTSMYLCASTLRGSGANVLTFGAGSRLTVL.

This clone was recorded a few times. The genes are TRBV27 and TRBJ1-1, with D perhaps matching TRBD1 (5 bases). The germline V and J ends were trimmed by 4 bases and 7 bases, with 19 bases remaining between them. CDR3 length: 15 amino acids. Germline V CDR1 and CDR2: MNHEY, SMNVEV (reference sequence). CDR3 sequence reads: CASSSGRGSGSEAFF. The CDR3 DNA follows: TGTGCCAGCAGTTCGGGGCGGGGGAGCGGCAGTGAAGCTTTCTTT.

The CDR3 nucleotides read TGTGCCAGCGGAGCCTCTCTGGGGCAAAAACTGTTTTTT. It codes for CASGASLGQKLFF. This chain connects TRBV7-8 to TRBJ1-4; D is possibly TRBD1 (5 bases). Germline lookup yields CDR1 SGHVS and CDR2 FQNEAQ. Trimming left V 8 bases short and J 9 bases short, with 16 bases between. This CDR3 region has 13 residues.

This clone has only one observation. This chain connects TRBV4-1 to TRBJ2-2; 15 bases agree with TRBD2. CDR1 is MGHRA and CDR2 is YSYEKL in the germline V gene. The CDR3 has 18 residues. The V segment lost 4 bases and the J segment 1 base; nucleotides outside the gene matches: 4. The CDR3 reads CASSRPGLAGGNTGELFF. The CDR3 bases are TGCGCCAGCAGCCGCCCGGGACTAGCGGGGGGGAACACCGGGGAGCTGTTTTTT.

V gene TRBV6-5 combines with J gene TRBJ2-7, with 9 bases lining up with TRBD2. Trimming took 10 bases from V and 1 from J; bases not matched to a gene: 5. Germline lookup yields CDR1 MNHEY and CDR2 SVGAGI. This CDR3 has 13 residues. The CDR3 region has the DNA TGTGCCACCGGAGCGGGGGGATCCTACGAGCAGTACTTC. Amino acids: CATGAGGSYEQYF.

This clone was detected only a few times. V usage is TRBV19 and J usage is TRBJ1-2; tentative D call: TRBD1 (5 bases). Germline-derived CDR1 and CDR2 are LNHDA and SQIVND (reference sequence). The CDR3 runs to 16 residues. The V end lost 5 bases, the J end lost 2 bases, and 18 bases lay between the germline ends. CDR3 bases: TGTGCCAGTAGTGTCCAAACGGGACGGAGGAACTATGGCTACACCTTC. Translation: CASSVQTGRRNYGYTF.

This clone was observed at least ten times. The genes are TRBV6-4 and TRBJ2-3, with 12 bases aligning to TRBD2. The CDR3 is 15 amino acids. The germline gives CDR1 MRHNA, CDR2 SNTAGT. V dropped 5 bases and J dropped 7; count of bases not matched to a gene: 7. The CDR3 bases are TGTGCCAGCAGTACCACTAGCGGGGGGCTAAATACGCAGTATTTT. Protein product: CASSTTSGGLNTQYF.

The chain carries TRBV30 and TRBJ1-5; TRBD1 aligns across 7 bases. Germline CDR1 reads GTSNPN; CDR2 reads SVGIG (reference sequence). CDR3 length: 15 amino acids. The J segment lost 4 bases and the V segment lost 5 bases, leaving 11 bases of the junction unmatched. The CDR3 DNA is TGTGCCTGGGGGCTCCGGGGACAGACAAATCAGCCCCAGCATTTT. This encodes CAWGLRGQTNQPQHF. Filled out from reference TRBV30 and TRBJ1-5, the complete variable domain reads SQTIHQWPATLVQPVGSPLSLECTVEGTSNPNLYWYRQAAGRGLQLLFYSVGIGQISSEVPQNLSASRPQDRQFILSSKKLLLSDSGFYLCAWGLRGQTNQPQHFGDGTRLSIL.

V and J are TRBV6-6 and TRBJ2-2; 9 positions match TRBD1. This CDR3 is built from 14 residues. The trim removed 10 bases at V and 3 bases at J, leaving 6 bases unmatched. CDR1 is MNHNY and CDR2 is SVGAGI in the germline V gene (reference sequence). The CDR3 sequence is CATRDREDTGELFF. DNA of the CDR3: TGTGCCACAAGGGACAGGGAGGACACCGGGGAGCTGTTTTTT.

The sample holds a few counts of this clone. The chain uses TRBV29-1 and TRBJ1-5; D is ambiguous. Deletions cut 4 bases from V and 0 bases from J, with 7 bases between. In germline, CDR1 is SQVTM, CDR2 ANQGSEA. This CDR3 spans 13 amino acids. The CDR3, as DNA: TGCAGCGTTGCACAGAATAGCAATCAGCCCCAGCATTTT. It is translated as CSVAQNSNQPQHF.

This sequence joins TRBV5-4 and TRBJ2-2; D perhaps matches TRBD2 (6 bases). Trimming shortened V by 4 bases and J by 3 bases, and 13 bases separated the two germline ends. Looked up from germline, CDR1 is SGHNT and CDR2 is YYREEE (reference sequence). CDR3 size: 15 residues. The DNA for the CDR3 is TGTGCCAGCAGCAGGACTACCGATCACACCGGGGAGCTGTTTTTT. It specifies CASSRTTDHTGELFF.

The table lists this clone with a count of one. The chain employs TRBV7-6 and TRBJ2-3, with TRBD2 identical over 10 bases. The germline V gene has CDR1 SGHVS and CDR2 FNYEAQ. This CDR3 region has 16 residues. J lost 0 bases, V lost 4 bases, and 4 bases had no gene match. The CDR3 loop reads CASSSLAGVSTDTQYF. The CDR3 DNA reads TGTGCCAGCAGCTCCCTAGCGGGGGTAAGCACAGATACGCAGTATTTT.

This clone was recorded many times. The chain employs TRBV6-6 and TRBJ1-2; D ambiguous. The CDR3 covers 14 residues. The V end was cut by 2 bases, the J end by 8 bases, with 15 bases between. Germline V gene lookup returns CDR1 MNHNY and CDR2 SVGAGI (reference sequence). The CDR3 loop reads CASSYKVSAGGYTF. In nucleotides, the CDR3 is TGTGCCAGCAGTTACAAAGTGTCGGCGGGAGGCTACACCTTC.

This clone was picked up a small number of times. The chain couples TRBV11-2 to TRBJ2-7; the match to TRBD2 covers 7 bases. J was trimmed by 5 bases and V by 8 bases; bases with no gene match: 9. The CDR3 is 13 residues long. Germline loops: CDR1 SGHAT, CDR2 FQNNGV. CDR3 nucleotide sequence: TGTGCCAGCCGCTCGGGGGGTCGCGACGAGCAGTACTTC. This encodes CASRSGGRDEQYF.

CDR3 sequence: CAWSVGQGVSDTQYF. The DNA for the CDR3 is TGTGCCTGGAGTGTGGGACAGGGGGTTTCAGATACGCAGTATTTT. The V gene is TRBV30, the J gene TRBJ2-3; 11 bases are shared with TRBD1. The V segment lost 0 bases and the J segment 4 bases; nucleotides outside the gene matches: 3. The CDR3 is 15 residues long. Germline loops: CDR1 GTSNPN, CDR2 SVGIG (reference sequence).

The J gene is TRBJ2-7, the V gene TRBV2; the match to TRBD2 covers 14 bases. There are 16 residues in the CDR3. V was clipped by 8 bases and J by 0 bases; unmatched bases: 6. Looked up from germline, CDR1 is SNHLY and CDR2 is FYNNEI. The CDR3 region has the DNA TGTGCCAGCGGGGGACTAGCGGGGGCTAGCTCCTACGAGCAGTACTTC. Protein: CASGGLAGASSYEQYF.

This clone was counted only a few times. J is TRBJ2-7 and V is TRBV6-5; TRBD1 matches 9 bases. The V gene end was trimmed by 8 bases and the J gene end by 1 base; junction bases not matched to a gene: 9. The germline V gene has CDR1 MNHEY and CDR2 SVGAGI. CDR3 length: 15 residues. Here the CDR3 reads CASAMGQGVSYEQYF. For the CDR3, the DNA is TGTGCCAGCGCCATGGGACAGGGAGTTTCCTACGAGCAGTACTTC.

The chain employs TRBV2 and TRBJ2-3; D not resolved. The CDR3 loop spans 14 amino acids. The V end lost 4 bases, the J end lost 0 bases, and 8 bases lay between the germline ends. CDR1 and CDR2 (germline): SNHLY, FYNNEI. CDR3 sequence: CASSADLSTDTQYF. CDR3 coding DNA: TGTGCCAGCAGTGCAGATCTTAGCACAGATACGCAGTATTTT.

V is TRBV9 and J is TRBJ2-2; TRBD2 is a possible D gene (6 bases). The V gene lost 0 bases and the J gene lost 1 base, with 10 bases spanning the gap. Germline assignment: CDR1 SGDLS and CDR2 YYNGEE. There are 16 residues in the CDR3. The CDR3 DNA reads TGTGCCAGCAGCGTAGGTATTAGCGGGAACACCGGGGAGCTGTTTTTT. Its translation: CASSVGISGNTGELFF.

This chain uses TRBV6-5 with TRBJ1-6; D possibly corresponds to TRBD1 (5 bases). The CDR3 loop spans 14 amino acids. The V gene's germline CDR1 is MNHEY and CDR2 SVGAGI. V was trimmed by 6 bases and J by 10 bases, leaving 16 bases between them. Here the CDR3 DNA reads TGTGCCAGCAGAGGGTTGGGGGGAGAGTCACCCCTCCACTTT. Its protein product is CASRGLGGESPLHF.